This T cell receptor beta chain was found in a study of prognosis after radiotherapy for stage I lung cancer (dated by TCRdb to about 2021). Background on the whole study: Between April 2018 and early 2019, 15 to 20 stage I NSCLC patients were enrolled in Nanjing, China. Some 14 of the patients were found to have newly diagnosed primary stage I lung tumors, and roughly 5 were living with oligometastatic NSCLC after surgical resection of the primary tumor. All patients were regarded as medically inoperable, because of comorbidities in 11 to 12 patients and refusal of surgery in 7 or 8 patients. The cohort was made up of 10 to 15 men and more than five women, with a median age of 74.5 years and an age range of 53 to 84 years. Approximately 13 patients had adenocarcinoma and more than five had squamous cell carcinoma as the tumor histology. Using image-guided IMRT or VMAT, SBRT was delivered in 3 to 5 fractions at a biologically effective dose of at least 100 Gy. In every patient, SBRT was given without any concurrent therapy. Four of the 19 patients developed distant metastases after SBRT, at a median of approximately 7 months; the other 15 showed no significant progression. This study profiled peripheral blood TCR beta repertoires from stage I NSCLC patients before and after stereotactic body radiotherapy and linked the repertoires to distant failure. A total of roughly 38 blood samples from around 20 patients were sequenced, with one sample obtained before and one obtained after SBRT for each patient.

Two rounds of multiplex PCR were performed to amplify the TCR beta CDR3 region from genomic DNA. In the first round of PCR, primers specific to each TRBV and TRBJ gene were used, and the primer sequences are filed in Chinese patent CN105087789A. The second PCR round used universal primers. The Roche High Pure PCR Template Preparation Kit was used to extract genomic DNA from frozen PBMCs. An Illumina HiSeq 3000 was used to sequence the libraries paired-end with 151 bp reads. The original methods were these. Raw reads lacking the multiplex PCR primer sequences were removed with CutAdapt. High-quality paired reads were merged into contigs with PEAR. By aligning each contig to reference sequences, MiXCR assigned the TRB V, D and J gene segments to that contig. To remove sequencing errors, CDR3 sequences were clustered according to base quality and sequence similarity. Diversity was calculated as Shannon entropy divided by the natural log of the number of productive TCR sequences. Clonality was computed as one minus the ratio of Shannon entropy to the natural log of the number of unique clonotypes. The Youden index of ROC curves was used to select progression-free survival cut-offs for repertoire metrics, and analyses were performed in R 3.5.3. TCRdb ran its own pipeline on the public reads, namely fastp trimming at Q25 and MiXCR clone calling, and kept in-frame beta chains. Identical CDR3 protein sequences are pooled into one entry, listed with their most common genes and DNA. The V and J calls were not made by the authors but by TCRdb's processing. This sample gives roughly 11,000 distinct CDR3 sequences in total; under 45% of them show up just once. The ten largest make up roughly 58% of the sample.

Inclusive of the bounding cysteine and phenylalanine, the CDR3 is 15 residues long. Kept here is only the CDR3 DNA, which spans 45 bases and is read in frame from base 1. CDR1 and CDR2, per the germline V gene (reference sequence), are DFQATT and SNEGSKA. V is cut by 3 bases and J by 5 bases, and the space between the germline ends is 18 bases. A history of other malignancies or of prior chemotherapy or radiotherapy was absent in all patients, and node-negative disease was shown on CT and PET/CT in all patients. At each of the two time points, about 6.3 milliliters of peripheral venous blood were collected into EDTA tubes. Ficoll-Paque Plus density-gradient centrifugation was used to isolate PBMCs. Right after collection, samples were kept at -80 degrees C until analysis. The research as a whole found: The study was limited by its small cohort and short follow-up, and the findings require independent validation. Whether the expanded TCR clones were tumor-specific was not determined. After SBRT, the number of unique TCR clones decreased (median around 10,000 before versus around 7,000 after; Wilcoxon paired P=0.011). No adjustment for multiple comparisons was applied to any of the reported P values. Post-SBRT Shannon entropy and its change from baseline were lower in patients who developed distant metastases; baseline Shannon entropy was not associated with metastases. TRBV and TRBJ usage frequencies reportedly differed by metastasis status, in two V genes at baseline and in nine V and two J genes after SBRT.

On this clonotype itself: Its cognate antigen has yet to be identified. Base-call qualities are not available, and no considerably larger clone is one nucleotide away.

The receptor was derived from a donor aged 50 or older with non-small cell lung cancer. The chain joins TRBV20-1 to TRBJ2-3; no D segment can be confidently identified. This sample comprised PBMCs, obtained before or after stereotactic body radiation therapy (not recorded which). CDR3 protein: CSARVQPVRRDTQYF. In nucleotides, the sequence is TGCAGTGCTAGGGTACAGCCCGTCCGCAGAGATACGCAGTATTTT.